A single sample gave rise to the 5 T cell receptor beta chains below, sequenced in a study of blood T cell repertoires in COVID-19. Profiling relied on immunoSEQ multiplex PCR, and the TCRdb table lists in-frame clones only, not all of them. The sample gives some 140,000 clones, approximately 78% of which show up once; around 1.7% is in the top ten. The sequencing sample was made of peripheral blood. The receptors come from a man older than 75 with acute or convalescent COVID-19.

This clone was counted a single time. The V gene is TRBV24-1, the J gene TRBJ1-5; D is perhaps TRBD1 (5 bases). The CDR3 totals 13 residues. In germline, CDR1 is KGHDR, CDR2 SFDVKD. V lost 9 bases and J 3 bases, leaving 11 bases between the germline ends. CDR3 protein: CATSPGNNQPQHF. CDR3 nucleotide sequence: TGTGCCACCTCCCCAGGGAACAATCAGCCCCAGCATTTT.

This clone was recorded a few times. The chain is built from TRBV18 and TRBJ2-7; D gene uncertain. The germline V gene encodes CDR1 KGHSH and CDR2 LQKENI. Trimming stripped 3 bases from V and 2 bases from J, with 5 bases between. The CDR3 sequence is 12 residues long. CDR3 amino acids: CASSPPTYEQYV. Here the CDR3 DNA reads TGTGCCAGCTCACCCCCAACCTACGAGCAGTACGTC.

The V gene is TRBV28, the J gene TRBJ1-4; unclear D gene. Germline CDR1 reads MDHEN; CDR2 reads SYDVKM. This CDR3 has 14 amino acids. Trimming shortened V by 3 bases and J by 4 bases, and 9 bases separated the two germline ends. The CDR3 DNA reads TGTGCCAGCAGTTTGGCCTTACGTAATGAAAAACTGTTTTTT. This gives the protein CASSLALRNEKLFF.

Notes on this clone: This sequence may be a read error, since a much larger clone differs from it by one base. The genes are TRBV11-2 and TRBJ2-7; D may be TRBD2 (5 bases). The CDR3 length is 14 residues. Trimming cost V 7 bases and J 4 bases, with 17 bases left between them. Germline assignment: CDR1 SGHAT and CDR2 FQNNGV. The CDR3 sequence is CASIIGVGGYEQYF. CDR3 in DNA: TGTGCCAGCATAATTGGGGTGGGCGGGTACGAGCAGTACTTC.

The chain carries TRBV19 and TRBJ1-2; no firm D call. The ends were cut back, 7 bases at V and 8 bases at J, with 11 bases in the middle. The CDR3 is 11 residues long. Germline values: CDR1 LNHDA, CDR2 SQIVND (reference sequence). The DNA of the CDR3 is TGTGCCAGTACGGCGCCGGGGGGCTACACCTTC. Translating it yields CASTAPGGYTF.